This entry concerns a single T cell receptor (beta chain). No antigen is known for it. The data belong to a study of CXCR3-negative and CXCR3-positive naive CD8 T cells. At the level of the study: Collectively, the libraries yielded about 140 million TRB reads in total, at about 1.5 +/- 0.3 million per library. Whole-study findings and limits: Upon cryopreservation, CXCR3 expression partially decreased, and most assays used fresh PBMCs. Comparison of naive cells showed more hydrophobic TRB CDR3s in CXCR3-positive than in CXCR3-negative naive cells. Naive CXCR3-positive and CXCR3-negative cells shared TRBV-TRBJ usage; memory cells diverged.

CD45RO-CCR7+CD27+CD95- characterized naive CD8+ T cells. 5' RACE that incorporated UMI labels was used to prepare the TRB cDNA libraries. TCRdb reanalyzed the 5' RACE reads, giving one entry per CDR3 protein sequence and no DNA. Here the sample table reports some 150,000 distinct CDR3 sequences. The CDR3 length is 16 residues. From germline, CDR1 is SQVTM and CDR2 ANQGSEA. The sample consisted of naive CXCR3+ CD8+ T cells from blood. Subset of the sample: CD45RO-CCR7+CD27+CD95- naive CD8+ T cells expressing CXCR3 (TNR3+). The V gene is TRBV29-1, the J gene TRBJ2-1; lacking DNA, the TRBD2 call made by TCRdb goes unchecked. This receptor was obtained from a human donor in good health. Some clones in this sample may be carry-over from other donors' samples. This chain's CDR3 is CSVEGLAGSSYNEQFF.